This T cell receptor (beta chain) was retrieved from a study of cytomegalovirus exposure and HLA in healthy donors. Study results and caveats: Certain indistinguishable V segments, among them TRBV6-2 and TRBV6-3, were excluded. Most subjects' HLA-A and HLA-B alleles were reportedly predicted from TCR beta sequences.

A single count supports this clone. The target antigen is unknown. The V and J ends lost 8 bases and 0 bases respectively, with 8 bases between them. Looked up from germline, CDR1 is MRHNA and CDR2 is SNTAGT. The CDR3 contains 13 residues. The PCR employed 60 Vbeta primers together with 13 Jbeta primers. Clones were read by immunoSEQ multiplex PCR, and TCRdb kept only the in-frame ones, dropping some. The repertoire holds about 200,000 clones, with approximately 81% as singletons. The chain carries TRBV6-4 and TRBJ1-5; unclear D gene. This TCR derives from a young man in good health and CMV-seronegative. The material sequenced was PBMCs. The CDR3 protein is CASGQNSNQPQHF. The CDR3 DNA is TGTGCCAGCGGGCAGAATAGCAATCAGCCCCAGCATTTT.